This T cell receptor beta chain comes out of a study of T cell changes during pregnancy in multiple sclerosis. Germline values: CDR1 SGHRS, CDR2 YFSETQ. The CDR3 runs to 15 residues. V shed 4 bases and J shed 10 bases, with 21 bases lying between them. Repertoires were generated with immunoSEQ multiplex PCR, while TCRdb's copy carries only in-frame clones and drops some. In the table there are around 50,000 clones, more than 80% of which are singletons. The sequencing used CD8+ T cells from peripheral blood mononuclear cells, collected in the second trimester of pregnancy. The chain joins TRBV5-1 to TRBJ2-1, with D perhaps TRBD2 (7 bases). The clonotype was recovered from a female donor with multiple sclerosis, enrolled in a pregnancy study. The CDR3 protein is CASSPSGGAVWEQFF. The CDR3 bases are TGCGCCAGCAGCCCCTCGGGGGGCGCGGTATGGGAGCAGTTCTTC.